This T cell receptor beta chain comes out of a study of CD8 T cells in ankylosing spondylitis. The germline V and J ends were trimmed by 0 bases and 0 bases, with 12 bases remaining between them. The germline V gene has CDR1 SGHRS and CDR2 YFSETQ. This CDR3 region has 17 residues. For this clonotype: Its specificity is unknown.

Overall study results and limits: According to the report, clones linked to the disease were significantly enriched in matched synovial fluid samples taken from ankylosing spondylitis patients. Characteristic of ankylosing spondylitis blood, it appeared, was a TCR beta motif comprising several highly homologous variants. Past research had described some motif variants in reactive arthritis synovial fluid and blood. Peripheral blood held disease-linked clones only at relatively low frequency, and these were CD8+.

Quantitative molecular-barcoded 5'-RACE generated the TCR beta libraries. TCRdb redid the calling of the 5' RACE reads with MiXCR, one entry per CDR3 protein. The sample contains 400,000 or so distinct CDR3 sequences, 26% of which appear only once. The receptor's source is a male donor with ankylosing spondylitis. V is TRBV5-1 and J is TRBJ1-4; the D gene is possibly TRBD1 (5 bases). The sequenced material came from blood, either unsorted or a sorted T cell fraction (not recorded which). The CDR3 here is CASSLGPRTTTNEKLFF. CDR3 in DNA: TGCGCCAGCAGCTTGGGGCCCAGGACAACAACTAATGAAAAACTGTTTTTT.